Sequencing of this TCR beta chain was carried out in a study of vaccination and CD4 T cells after COVID-19. Study-level information: Convalescent patients gave post-COVID blood a median roughly 96 days post-diagnosis, range 35 to 161. Overlapping SARS-CoV-2, HCoV-NL63, HCoV-OC43 and HCoV-229E spike peptides stimulated the cells. Findings of the study overall: Clonotypes reactive to SARS-CoV-2 had a median that went up from around 20 to 38, but not significantly.

The Oncomine TCR Beta short-read assay sequenced DNA from cultured CD4+ T cells. TCRdb re-called the PCR reads through MiXCR, storing one row per CDR3 protein. Among 13,000 to 15,000 distinct CDR3 sequences listed, over 60% were seen once. Germline trimming cut 5 bases from V and 6 bases from J; bases unmatched to any gene: 11. This CDR3 region has 17 residues. Germline CDR1 MGHRA, CDR2 YSYEKL. Treatment given: roughly ten-day PBMC culture with coronavirus spike peptide pools or control peptides (ViraFEST assay). T cells were expanded with peptide pools, and expanded clonotypes were identified by TCR sequencing. Points on this clonotype: Its matching antigen is unknown.

The chain uses TRBV4-1 and TRBJ1-6, with 9 positions matching TRBD1. Sequencing was performed on CD4+ T cells from blood, cultured in vitro. The TCR originated in a human donor who had recovered from COVID-19. The CDR3 nucleotides are TGCGCCAGCAGCTCTTTCCCAAACAGGGGGCTTAATTCACCCCTCCACTTT. Protein sequence: CASSSFPNRGLNSPLHF.